This T cell receptor (beta chain) was recovered during a study of cytomegalovirus exposure and HLA in healthy donors. General study results and limits: A later analysis associated roughly 15,000 TCR beta sequences with HLA alleles at a 0.05 false discovery rate.

The CDR3 contains 15 residues. Between the trimmed V and J ends, which lost 1 base and 5 bases, there was a span of 14 bases. CDR1 and CDR2 from the germline V gene are LGHNA and YSLEER. This clone was counted only a few times. Its specificity is unknown. The donors were healthy bone marrow donors. PCR amplification relied on 60 Vbeta primers (plus 13 Jbeta primers). Here immunoSEQ multiplex PCR was the method, and the copy in TCRdb shows in-frame clones only, minus some. The sample holds about 140,000 clones, approximately 80% seen once. This TCR was recovered from a woman aged 45-60 years in good health and CMV-seropositive. Sequenced: PBMCs. The chain links TRBV4-3 to TRBJ2-5, with D tentatively TRBD1 (6 bases). The CDR3 DNA reads TGCGCCAGCAGCCAAGGTCCAGGGGAGTTGGAGACCCAGTACTTC. It translates to CASSQGPGELETQYF.